These T cell receptor beta chains were read from a single sample in a study of CD8+CD57+ T cells in acquired aplastic anemia. TCRdb itself ran the reads through MiXCR, one entry per CDR3 protein. The sample consists of around 140,000 distinct CDR3 sequences, more than 35% of them appearing once. The sequencing input was sorted CD4+, CD8+, or CD8+CD57+ T cells (not recorded which) from PBMCs. All receptors come from a human donor in good health, serving as a control. CDR3s include the opening cysteine and the closing phenylalanine or tryptophan. Fields, in order: clone size, V gene, J gene, D gene, CDR3 protein, CDR3 DNA. The D gene is left open where the match is weak. Clone sizes are given selectively: once, few, many, or a class where the clone is expanded.

abundance: few
v_gene: TRBV5-4
j_gene: TRBJ1-3
d_gene: TRBD1
CDR3aa: CASSPDRAGNTIYF
CDR3nt: TGTGCCAGCAGCCCGGACAGGGCCGGAAACACCATATATTTT

abundance: -
v_gene: TRBV10-2
j_gene: TRBJ2-7
d_gene: TRBD1
CDR3aa: CASSESGQGPSYEQYF
CDR3nt: TGCGCCAGCAGTGAGTCGGGACAGGGGCCATCCTACGAGCAGTACTTC

abundance: many
v_gene: TRBV11-3
j_gene: TRBJ2-3
d_gene: TRBD1
CDR3aa: CASSLVTTGGTDTQYF
CDR3nt: TGTGCCAGCAGCTTAGTTACGACAGGGGGTACGGATACGCAGTATTTT

abundance: -
v_gene: TRBV24-1
j_gene: TRBJ1-2
d_gene: TRBD1
CDR3aa: CATSRQGKYGYTF
CDR3nt: TGTGCCACCAGTAGACAGGGGAAATATGGCTACACCTTC

abundance: many
v_gene: TRBV10-3
j_gene: TRBJ1-2
d_gene: -
CDR3aa: CAIWVQGSGYTF
CDR3nt: TGTGCCATCTGGGTTCAGGGGAGCGGCTACACCTTC

abundance: many
v_gene: TRBV3-1
j_gene: TRBJ1-2
d_gene: -
CDR3aa: CASSQGGGKGYGYTF
CDR3nt: TGTGCCAGCAGCCAAGGAGGAGGGAAGGGCTATGGCTACACCTTC

abundance: -
v_gene: TRBV5-1
j_gene: TRBJ1-2
d_gene: -
CDR3aa: CASSLDQATYGYTF
CDR3nt: TGCGCCAGCAGCTTGGACCAGGCAACCTATGGCTACACCTTC

abundance: many
v_gene: TRBV10-2
j_gene: TRBJ1-2
d_gene: -
CDR3aa: CASSRDDYGYTF
CDR3nt: TGCGCCAGCAGTCGGGATGACTATGGCTACACCTTC

abundance: many
v_gene: TRBV2
j_gene: TRBJ1-2
d_gene: -
CDR3aa: CASGRGVEGYTF
CDR3nt: TGTGCCAGCGGGCGCGGAGTTGAGGGCTACACCTTC

abundance: -
v_gene: TRBV2
j_gene: TRBJ1-3
d_gene: -
CDR3aa: CASSAYTDTIYF
CDR3nt: TGTGCCAGCAGTGCATACACGGACACCATATATTTT

abundance: -
v_gene: TRBV5-1
j_gene: TRBJ1-2
d_gene: -
CDR3aa: CASRESTYGYTF
CDR3nt: TGCGCCAGCAGGGAAAGTACCTATGGCTACACCTTC

abundance: many
v_gene: TRBV20-1
j_gene: TRBJ1-2
d_gene: TRBD1
CDR3aa: CSPNRGVDGYTF
CDR3nt: TGCAGTCCTAACAGGGGTGTCGATGGCTACACCTTC

abundance: -
v_gene: TRBV7-3
j_gene: TRBJ1-5
d_gene: -
CDR3aa: CASSYPLEGQHF
CDR3nt: TGTGCCAGCAGTTACCCGTTGGAGGGCCAGCATTTT

abundance: many
v_gene: TRBV12-3/TRBV12-4
j_gene: TRBJ2-1
d_gene: -
CDR3aa: CASSSGDGYNEQFF
CDR3nt: TGTGCCAGCAGTTCCGGAGACGGATACAATGAGCAGTTCTTC

abundance: -
v_gene: TRBV30
j_gene: TRBJ1-2
d_gene: -
CDR3aa: CAWSLASFGELGYAF
CDR3nt: TGTGCCTGGAGTCTGGCCTCGTTTGGGGAATTAGGCTACGCCTTC

abundance: -
v_gene: TRBV7-7
j_gene: TRBJ2-7
d_gene: -
CDR3aa: CATGPRGGEQYF
CDR3nt: TGTGCCACCGGACCGAGAGGGGGAGAGCAGTACTTC

abundance: -
v_gene: TRBV19
j_gene: TRBJ2-3
d_gene: -
CDR3aa: CASSTGHRLEGTQYF
CDR3nt: TGTGCCAGTAGTACGGGACACCGACTCGAGGGTACGCAGTATTTT

abundance: -
v_gene: TRBV3-1
j_gene: TRBJ1-5
d_gene: -
CDR3aa: CASSPRWGGGGPQHF
CDR3nt: TGTGCCAGCAGCCCTCGGTGGGGGGGCGGAGGGCCCCAGCATTTT

abundance: many
v_gene: TRBV7-2
j_gene: TRBJ2-3
d_gene: -
CDR3aa: CASSLARGRDTQYF
CDR3nt: TGTGCCAGCAGCTTAGCGAGAGGGAGGGATACGCAGTATTTT

abundance: -
v_gene: TRBV20-1
j_gene: TRBJ1-2
d_gene: -
CDR3aa: CSAKQGYTF
CDR3nt: TGCAGTGCCAAACAGGGCTACACCTTC

abundance: -
v_gene: TRBV12-5
j_gene: TRBJ1-3
d_gene: TRBD1
CDR3aa: CASGSHLGQAPGNTIYF
CDR3nt: TGTGCTAGTGGTTCTCACTTGGGACAGGCCCCTGGAAACACCATATATTTT

abundance: -
v_gene: TRBV10-3
j_gene: TRBJ2-1
d_gene: -
CDR3aa: CASSYGSWINEQFF
CDR3nt: TGTGCCAGCAGTTACGGGAGTTGGATTAATGAGCAGTTCTTC

abundance: few
v_gene: TRBV27
j_gene: TRBJ1-2
d_gene: TRBD1
CDR3aa: CASSFSAVQGENGYTF
CDR3nt: TGTGCCAGCAGTTTCTCCGCCGTGCAGGGGGAGAATGGCTACACCTTC

abundance: many
v_gene: TRBV19
j_gene: TRBJ1-2
d_gene: TRBD1
CDR3aa: CASGTGTFHGYTF
CDR3nt: TGTGCCTCCGGGACAGGGACCTTCCATGGCTACACCTTC

abundance: many
v_gene: TRBV10-1
j_gene: TRBJ1-2
d_gene: -
CDR3aa: CASSPGFSSGYTF
CDR3nt: TGCGCCAGCAGCCCCGGATTTTCAAGCGGCTACACCTTC

abundance: -
v_gene: TRBV24-1
j_gene: TRBJ1-2
d_gene: -
CDR3aa: CATSEPHDYGYTF
CDR3nt: TGTGCCACCAGTGAGCCACATGACTATGGCTACACCTTC

abundance: once
v_gene: TRBV2
j_gene: TRBJ2-2
d_gene: TRBD2
CDR3aa: CASRMGLAETGELFF
CDR3nt: TGTGCCAGCAGGATGGGACTAGCGGAAACCGGGGAGCTGTTTTTT

abundance: -
v_gene: TRBV10-3
j_gene: TRBJ1-5
d_gene: -
CDR3aa: CAISEAKGAGGNQPQHF
CDR3nt: TGTGCCATCAGTGAGGCCAAGGGTGCCGGTGGGAATCAGCCCCAGCATTTT

abundance: -
v_gene: TRBV7-2
j_gene: TRBJ2-3
d_gene: -
CDR3aa: CASTRPGLNMDTQYF
CDR3nt: TGTGCCAGCACCCGCCCCGGGCTCAACATGGATACGCAGTATTTT

abundance: -
v_gene: TRBV19
j_gene: TRBJ1-2
d_gene: -
CDR3aa: CASNAGRDYYGYTF
CDR3nt: TGTGCCAGTAATGCGGGCAGGGACTACTATGGCTACACCTTC

abundance: -
v_gene: TRBV10-3
j_gene: TRBJ2-7
d_gene: -
CDR3aa: CAISQTAGEQYF
CDR3nt: TGTGCCATTAGTCAGACCGCCGGGGAGCAGTACTTC

abundance: -
v_gene: TRBV24-1
j_gene: TRBJ2-5
d_gene: -
CDR3aa: CATSDLDSKQETQYF
CDR3nt: TGTGCCACCAGTGACCTGGACAGCAAGCAAGAGACCCAGTACTTC

abundance: -
v_gene: TRBV10-3
j_gene: TRBJ1-2
d_gene: TRBD1
CDR3aa: CAITGTDGYTF
CDR3nt: TGTGCCATCACCGGGACAGATGGCTACACCTTC

abundance: many
v_gene: TRBV10-3
j_gene: TRBJ1-1
d_gene: -
CDR3aa: CAISLGTLNEAFF
CDR3nt: TGTGCCATCAGTCTGGGGACTTTAAATGAAGCTTTCTTT

abundance: few
v_gene: TRBV29-1
j_gene: TRBJ2-5
d_gene: TRBD2
CDR3aa: CSVDGGAIGETQYF
CDR3nt: TGCAGCGTTGACGGGGGGGCCATTGGAGAGACCCAGTACTTC

abundance: many
v_gene: TRBV10-3
j_gene: TRBJ1-1
d_gene: -
CDR3aa: CAISEKGRRTEAFF
CDR3nt: TGTGCCATCAGTGAAAAGGGGAGGCGGACTGAAGCTTTCTTT

abundance: -
v_gene: TRBV7-2
j_gene: TRBJ1-2
d_gene: -
CDR3aa: CASSSLRGGYTF
CDR3nt: TGTGCCAGCAGCTCACTTAGGGGGGGCTACACCTTC

abundance: -
v_gene: TRBV2
j_gene: TRBJ1-5
d_gene: -
CDR3aa: CASSELRSNQPQHF
CDR3nt: TGTGCCAGCAGTGAGTTACGGAGCAATCAGCCTCAGCATTTT

abundance: -
v_gene: TRBV6-1
j_gene: TRBJ2-1
d_gene: -
CDR3aa: CASSERQGLGEQFF
CDR3nt: TGTGCCAGCAGTGAACGCCAGGGGTTAGGTGAGCAGTTCTTC

abundance: many
v_gene: TRBV20-1
j_gene: TRBJ1-1
d_gene: -
CDR3aa: CSARGFRNEQPNTEAFF
CDR3nt: TGCAGTGCTAGAGGGTTCCGCAATGAACAGCCTAACACTGAAGCTTTCTTT

abundance: many
v_gene: TRBV5-1
j_gene: TRBJ1-1
d_gene: -
CDR3aa: CASSLASEAFF
CDR3nt: TGCGCCAGCAGCTTGGCCTCCGAAGCTTTCTTT

abundance: -
v_gene: TRBV30
j_gene: TRBJ1-4
d_gene: -
CDR3aa: CAWQDVRLQRSEKLFF
CDR3nt: TGTGCCTGGCAGGACGTTCGTCTACAACGCAGTGAAAAACTGTTTTTT

abundance: -
v_gene: TRBV10-3
j_gene: TRBJ1-5
d_gene: -
CDR3aa: CAISDRDSQPQHF
CDR3nt: TGTGCCATCAGTGACAGGGATTCCCAGCCCCAGCATTTT

abundance: many
v_gene: TRBV24-1
j_gene: TRBJ1-5
d_gene: -
CDR3aa: CATSDPRGDVSNQPQHF
CDR3nt: TGTGCCACCAGTGACCCTCGAGGGGACGTTAGCAATCAGCCCCAGCATTTT

abundance: -
v_gene: TRBV20-1
j_gene: TRBJ2-6
d_gene: TRBD1
CDR3aa: CSAIGQGTYAPGANVLTF
CDR3nt: TGCAGTGCTATCGGACAGGGTACTTACGCGCCTGGGGCCAACGTCCTGACTTTC

abundance: many
v_gene: TRBV18
j_gene: TRBJ2-7
d_gene: TRBD2
CDR3aa: CASSPPGGYEQYF
CDR3nt: TGTGCCAGCTCACCACCGGGAGGGTACGAGCAGTACTTC

abundance: many
v_gene: TRBV16
j_gene: TRBJ2-3
d_gene: -
CDR3aa: CASSLWGSDTQYF
CDR3nt: TGTGCCAGCAGCCTCTGGGGGTCAGATACGCAGTATTTT

abundance: -
v_gene: TRBV19
j_gene: TRBJ2-1
d_gene: -
CDR3aa: CASSISLMRSDEQFF
CDR3nt: TGTGCCAGTAGTATTAGTCTAATGCGAAGTGATGAGCAGTTCTTC

abundance: -
v_gene: TRBV10-3
j_gene: TRBJ2-3
d_gene: -
CDR3aa: CAISETLTDTQYF
CDR3nt: TGTGCCATCAGTGAGACGCTAACAGATACGCAGTATTTT

abundance: many
v_gene: TRBV20-1
j_gene: TRBJ2-3
d_gene: -
CDR3aa: CSARAFAGPTDTQYF
CDR3nt: TGCAGTGCTAGAGCTTTTGCGGGACCCACAGATACGCAGTATTTT

abundance: many
v_gene: TRBV12-3/TRBV12-4
j_gene: TRBJ1-1
d_gene: -
CDR3aa: CASTGNSYTEAFF
CDR3nt: TGTGCCAGTACAGGGAATAGTTACACTGAAGCTTTCTTT

abundance: -
v_gene: TRBV6-1
j_gene: TRBJ2-1
d_gene: TRBD2
CDR3aa: CASRTSGGAYNEQFF
CDR3nt: TGTGCCAGCAGGACTAGCGGGGGGGCCTACAATGAGCAGTTCTTC

abundance: many
v_gene: TRBV7-9
j_gene: TRBJ1-6
d_gene: -
CDR3aa: CASSPFFQNSPLHF
CDR3nt: TGTGCCAGCAGCCCCTTTTTTCAAAATTCACCCCTCCACTTT

abundance: many
v_gene: TRBV5-1
j_gene: TRBJ2-5
d_gene: TRBD2
CDR3aa: CASSPTGAGGFETQYF
CDR3nt: TGCGCCAGCAGCCCCACGGGCGCGGGAGGTTTCGAGACCCAGTACTTC